These T cell receptor beta chains were read from a single sample in a study of siplizumab effects on memory and regulatory T cells. Libraries were prepared by immunoSEQ multiplex PCR; TCRdb keeps only in-frame clonotypes and omits some of them. The data contain about 56,000 clones, around 97% of them singletons. Input material: naive CD8+ T cells sorted from blood. Source of these receptors: a human donor in good health. CDR3s leave out the opening cysteine and the closing phenylalanine or tryptophan. D genes are given only for firm matches. Expanded clones get a size class; other rows say once, few or many, or leave the size out.

j_call clone_size d_call v_call cdr3_aa
TRBJ2-1 once NA TRBV28 ASSHNRDNLYNEQF
TRBJ1-2 NA TRBD1 TRBV30 AWWDRGRYGYT
TRBJ2-7 NA TRBD2 TRBV28 ASSPGGRDEQY
TRBJ2-7 NA NA TRBV4-1 ASSQGARDYEQY
TRBJ2-7 NA TRBD1 TRBV11-1 ASSPKQGYEQY
TRBJ2-7 NA NA TRBV5-4 ASSLDGYSYEQY
TRBJ2-7 NA NA TRBV9 ASSAGSVTYEQY
TRBJ1-5 NA NA TRBV7-2 ASSLELLVTDHQPQH
TRBJ2-5 NA NA TRBV7-9 ASITDLQETQY
TRBJ2-3 NA NA TRBV6-1 ATSLVGLEQY
TRBJ2-7 NA TRBD2 TRBV6-1 ASRSRPSGTYEQY
TRBJ2-2 NA NA TRBV7-8 ASSSRMNTGELF
TRBJ2-3 NA TRBD2 TRBV10-1 ASSPSGSSDTQY
TRBJ2-1 NA NA TRBV29-1 SVELENSYNEQF
TRBJ2-1 once NA TRBV5-1 ASSLGGTAAYNEQF
TRBJ2-7 NA TRBD1 TRBV7-6 ASSLGGTGGHYEQY
TRBJ1-5 NA TRBD1 TRBV19 ASSPWTGTSNQPQH
TRBJ2-5 NA NA TRBV7-9 ASSPVGQKETQY
TRBJ2-3 NA NA TRBV6-1 ASSRSDRTDTQY